The T cell receptor beta chain described here comes from a study of multiple sclerosis patients with progressive multifocal leukoencephalopathy. Worth noting for this clone: Antigen: not known.

The time point here: five to six months of natalizumab therapy. T1 and T2 blood were collected at 6 and 12 months of natalizumab. Study-level findings and limits: Most PML patients had lower entropy, suggesting less diverse TRB repertoires. Expanded clones at PML onset predated and persisted through natalizumab therapy.

The method was immunoSEQ multiplex PCR; TCRdb's version includes in-frame clones alone and lacks a portion of them. The sample records 25,000 to 30,000 clones, around nine tenths being singletons. V dropped 5 bases and J dropped 5; count of bases not matched to a gene: 10. Germline values: CDR1 SGHRS, CDR2 YFSETQ. The CDR3 runs 16 residues. The source was PBMCs, collected from a patient treated with natalizumab. The V call is TRBV5-1, the J call TRBJ2-7, with TRBD2 identical over 13 bases. The clonotype originates from a human donor with multiple sclerosis. The DNA for the CDR3 is TGCGCCAGCAGTCCCGGGACTAGCGGGATTCCCCACGAGCAGTACTTC. Residues: CASSPGTSGIPHEQYF.